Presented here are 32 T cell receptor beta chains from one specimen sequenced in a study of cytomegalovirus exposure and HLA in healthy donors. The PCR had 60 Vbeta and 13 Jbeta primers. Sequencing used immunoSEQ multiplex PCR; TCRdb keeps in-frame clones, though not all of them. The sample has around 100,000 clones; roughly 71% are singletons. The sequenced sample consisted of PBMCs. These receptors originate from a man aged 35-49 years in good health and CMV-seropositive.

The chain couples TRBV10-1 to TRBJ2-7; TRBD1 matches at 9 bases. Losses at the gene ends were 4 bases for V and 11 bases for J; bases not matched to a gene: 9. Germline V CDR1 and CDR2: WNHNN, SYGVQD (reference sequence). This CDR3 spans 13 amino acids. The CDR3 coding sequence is TGCGCCAGCAGTGCCCCGGGACAGGGAGTAAAGTACTTC. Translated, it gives CASSAPGQGVKYF.

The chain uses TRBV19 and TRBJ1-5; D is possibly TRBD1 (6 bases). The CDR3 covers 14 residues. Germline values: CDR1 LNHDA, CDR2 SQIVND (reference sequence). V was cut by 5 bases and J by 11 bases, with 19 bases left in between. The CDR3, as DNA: TGTGCCAGTAGTCATCAGGGGTTGAGTATGGCCCAGCATTTT. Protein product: CASSHQGLSMAQHF.

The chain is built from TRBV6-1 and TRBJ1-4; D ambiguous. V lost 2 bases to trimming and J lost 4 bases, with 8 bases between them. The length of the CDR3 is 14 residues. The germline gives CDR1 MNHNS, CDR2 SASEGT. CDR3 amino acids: CASSEHLGNEKLFF. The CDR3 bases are TGTGCCAGCAGTGAACATCTAGGTAATGAAAAACTGTTTTTT.

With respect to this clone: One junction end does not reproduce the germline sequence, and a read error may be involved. This CDR3 reads CASSLTLGVEQYF. CDR3 coding DNA: TGTGCTAGCAGCCTCACGTTAGGGGTCGAGCAGTACTTC. The chain uses TRBV7-7 and TRBJ2-7, with TRBD1 as a possible D gene (5 bases). The germline V gene has CDR1 SSHAT and CDR2 FNYEAQ (reference sequence). The CDR3 is 13 amino acids.

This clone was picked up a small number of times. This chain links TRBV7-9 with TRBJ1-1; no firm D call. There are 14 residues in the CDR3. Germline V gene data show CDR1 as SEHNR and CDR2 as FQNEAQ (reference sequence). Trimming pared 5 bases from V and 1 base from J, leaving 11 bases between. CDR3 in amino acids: CASSPTYPNTEAFF. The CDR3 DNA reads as TGTGCCAGCAGCCCAACCTACCCGAACACTGAAGCTTTCTTT.

The chain's CDR3 is CASSRGLPNNEQFF. For the CDR3, the DNA is TGTGCCAGTAGTAGGGGACTCCCTAACAATGAGCAGTTCTTC. This rearrangement joins TRBV19 to TRBJ2-1, with D possibly TRBD2 on 6 matching bases. CDR1 and CDR2 (germline): LNHDA, SQIVND (reference sequence). This CDR3 comprises 14 residues. Trimming took off 4 bases at V and 5 bases at J, with 12 bases between the two ends.

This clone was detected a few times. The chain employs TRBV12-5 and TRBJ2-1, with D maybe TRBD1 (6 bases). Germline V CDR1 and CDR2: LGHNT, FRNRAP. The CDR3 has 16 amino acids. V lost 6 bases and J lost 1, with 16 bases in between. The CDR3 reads CASGRGMGASYNEQFF. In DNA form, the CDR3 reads TGTGCTAGTGGGAGGGGGATGGGGGCTTCCTACAATGAGCAGTTCTTC. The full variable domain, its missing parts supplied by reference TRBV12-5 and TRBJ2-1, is DARVTQTPRHKVTEMGQEVTMRCQPILGHNTVFWYRQTMMQGLELLAYFRNRAPLDDSGMPKDRFSAEMPDATLATLKIQPSEPRDSAVYFCASGRGMGASYNEQFFGPGTRLTVL.

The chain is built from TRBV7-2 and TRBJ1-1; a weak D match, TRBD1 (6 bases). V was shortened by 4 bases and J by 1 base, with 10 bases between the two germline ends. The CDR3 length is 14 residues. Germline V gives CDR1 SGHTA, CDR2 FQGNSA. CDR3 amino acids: CASSSTRGNTEAFF. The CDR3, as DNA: TGTGCCAGCAGCTCCACCAGGGGGAACACTGAAGCTTTCTTT. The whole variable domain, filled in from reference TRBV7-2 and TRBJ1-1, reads GAGVSQSPSNKVTEKGKDVELRCDPISGHTALYWYRQSLGQGLEFLIYFQGNSAPDKSGLPSDRFSAERTGGSVSTLTIQRTQQEDSAVYLCASSSTRGNTEAFFGQGTRLTVV.

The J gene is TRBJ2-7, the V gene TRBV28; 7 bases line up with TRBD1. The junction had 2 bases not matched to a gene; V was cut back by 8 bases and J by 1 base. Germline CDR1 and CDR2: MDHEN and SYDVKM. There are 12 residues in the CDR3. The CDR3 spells CASGGQSYEQYF. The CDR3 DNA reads TGTGCCAGCGGGGGACAGTCCTACGAGCAGTACTTC.

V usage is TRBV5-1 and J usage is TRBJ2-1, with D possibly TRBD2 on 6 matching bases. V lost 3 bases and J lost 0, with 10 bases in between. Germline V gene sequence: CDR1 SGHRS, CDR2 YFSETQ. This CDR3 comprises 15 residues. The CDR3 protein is CASSSDGSSYNEQFF. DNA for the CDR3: TGCGCCAGCAGCTCCGACGGGAGCTCCTACAATGAGCAGTTCTTC.

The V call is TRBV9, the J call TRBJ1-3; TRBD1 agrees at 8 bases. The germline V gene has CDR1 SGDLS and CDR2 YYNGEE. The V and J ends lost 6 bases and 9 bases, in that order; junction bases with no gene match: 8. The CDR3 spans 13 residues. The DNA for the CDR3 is TGTGCCAGCACCTCGGGACAGGACGCCACCATATATTTT. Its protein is CASTSGQDATIYF. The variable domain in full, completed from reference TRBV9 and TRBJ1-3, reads DSGVTQTPKHLITATGQRVTLRCSPRSGDLSVYWYQQSLDQGLQFLIQYYNGEERAKGNILERFSAQQFPDLHSELNLSSLELGDSALYFCASTSGQDATIYFGEGSWLTVV.

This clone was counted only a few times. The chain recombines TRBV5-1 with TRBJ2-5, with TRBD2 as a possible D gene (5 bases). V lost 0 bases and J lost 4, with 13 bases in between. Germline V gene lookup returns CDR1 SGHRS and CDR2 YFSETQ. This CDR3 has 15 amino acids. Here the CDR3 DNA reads TGCGCCAGCAGCTTGGAGGGATCCGGGGTAGAGACCCAGTACTTC. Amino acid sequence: CASSLEGSGVETQYF.

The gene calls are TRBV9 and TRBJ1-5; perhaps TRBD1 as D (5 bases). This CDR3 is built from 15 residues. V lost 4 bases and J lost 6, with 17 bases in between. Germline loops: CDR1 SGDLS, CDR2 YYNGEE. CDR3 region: CASSHGAGPSQPQHF. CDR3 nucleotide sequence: TGTGCCAGCAGCCATGGGGCAGGGCCCTCTCAGCCCCAGCATTTT.

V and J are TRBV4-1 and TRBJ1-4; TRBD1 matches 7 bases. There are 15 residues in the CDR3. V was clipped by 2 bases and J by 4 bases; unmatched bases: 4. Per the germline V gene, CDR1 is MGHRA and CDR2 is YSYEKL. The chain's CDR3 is CASSQLGQYNEKLFF. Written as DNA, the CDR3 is TGCGCCAGCAGCCAACTGGGACAGTATAATGAAAAACTGTTTTTT.

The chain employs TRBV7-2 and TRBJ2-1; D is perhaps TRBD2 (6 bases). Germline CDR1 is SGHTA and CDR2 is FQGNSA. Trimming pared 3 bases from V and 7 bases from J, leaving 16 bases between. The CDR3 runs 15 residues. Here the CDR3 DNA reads TGTGCCAGCAGCTTTCAGGCAGGAGGGAGAAATGAGCAGTTCTTC. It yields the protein CASSFQAGGRNEQFF. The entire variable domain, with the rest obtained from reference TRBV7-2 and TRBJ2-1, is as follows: GAGVSQSPSNKVTEKGKDVELRCDPISGHTALYWYRQSLGQGLEFLIYFQGNSAPDKSGLPSDRFSAERTGGSVSTLTIQRTQQEDSAVYLCASSFQAGGRNEQFFGPGTRLTVL.

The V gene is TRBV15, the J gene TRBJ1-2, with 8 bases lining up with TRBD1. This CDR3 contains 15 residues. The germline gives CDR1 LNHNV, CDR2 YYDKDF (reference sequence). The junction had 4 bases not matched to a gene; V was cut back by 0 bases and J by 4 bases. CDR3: CATSRDQGTGYGYTF. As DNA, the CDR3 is TGTGCCACCAGCAGAGATCAGGGGACAGGCTATGGCTACACCTTC.

The CDR3 region has the DNA TGTGCCAGTAGTACGGGGTCCCCTGAAGCTTTCTTT. It specifies CASSTGSPEAFF. The J gene is TRBJ1-1, the V gene TRBV19; D is ambiguous. Germline assignment: CDR1 LNHDA and CDR2 SQIVND (reference sequence). V lost 4 bases, J lost 6 bases, and 9 bases lay in between. CDR3 size: 12 residues.

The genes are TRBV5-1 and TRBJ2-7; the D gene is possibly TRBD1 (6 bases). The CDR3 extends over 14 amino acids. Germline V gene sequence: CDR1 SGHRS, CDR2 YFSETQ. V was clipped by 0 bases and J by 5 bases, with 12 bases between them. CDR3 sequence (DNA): TGCGCCAGCAGCTTGGGGGGGACACGGAACGAGCAGTACTTC. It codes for CASSLGGTRNEQYF.

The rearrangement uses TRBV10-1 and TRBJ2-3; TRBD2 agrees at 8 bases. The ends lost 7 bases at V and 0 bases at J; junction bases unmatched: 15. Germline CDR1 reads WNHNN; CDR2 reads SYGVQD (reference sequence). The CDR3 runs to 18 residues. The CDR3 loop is CASTPWGGRPLSTDTQYF. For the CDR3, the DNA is TGCGCCAGCACCCCTTGGGGCGGGAGGCCGCTAAGCACAGATACGCAGTATTTT.

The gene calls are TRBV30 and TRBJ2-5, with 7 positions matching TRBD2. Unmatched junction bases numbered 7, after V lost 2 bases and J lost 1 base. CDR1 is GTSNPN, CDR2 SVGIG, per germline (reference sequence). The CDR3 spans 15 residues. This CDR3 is CAWSRGGAPQETQYF. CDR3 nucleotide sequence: TGTGCCTGGAGTAGGGGAGGGGCACCCCAAGAGACCCAGTACTTC.

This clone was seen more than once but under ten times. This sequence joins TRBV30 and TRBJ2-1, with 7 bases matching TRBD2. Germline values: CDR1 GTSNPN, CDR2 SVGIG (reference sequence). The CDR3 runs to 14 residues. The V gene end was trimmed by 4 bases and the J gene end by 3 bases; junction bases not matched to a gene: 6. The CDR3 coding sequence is TGTGCCTGGAAAGGGCTAGCGGACTACAATGAGCAGTTCTTC. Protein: CAWKGLADYNEQFF. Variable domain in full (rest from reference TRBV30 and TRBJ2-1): SQTIHQWPATLVQPVGSPLSLECTVEGTSNPNLYWYRQAAGRGLQLLFYSVGIGQISSEVPQNLSASRPQDRQFILSSKKLLLSDSGFYLCAWKGLADYNEQFFGPGTRLTVL.

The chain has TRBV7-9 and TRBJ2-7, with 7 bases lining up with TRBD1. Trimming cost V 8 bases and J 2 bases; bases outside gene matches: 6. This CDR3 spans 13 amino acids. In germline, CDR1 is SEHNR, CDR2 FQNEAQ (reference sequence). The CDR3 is CASSDRVTYEQYF. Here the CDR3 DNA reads TGTGCCAGCTCAGACAGGGTAACCTACGAGCAGTACTTC.

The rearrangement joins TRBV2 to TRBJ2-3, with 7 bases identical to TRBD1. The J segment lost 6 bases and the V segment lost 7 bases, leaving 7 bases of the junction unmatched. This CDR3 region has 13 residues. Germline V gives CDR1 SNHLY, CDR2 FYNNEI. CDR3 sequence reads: CASMGQQSDTQYF. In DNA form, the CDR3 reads TGTGCCAGCATGGGACAGCAAAGCGATACGCAGTATTTT.

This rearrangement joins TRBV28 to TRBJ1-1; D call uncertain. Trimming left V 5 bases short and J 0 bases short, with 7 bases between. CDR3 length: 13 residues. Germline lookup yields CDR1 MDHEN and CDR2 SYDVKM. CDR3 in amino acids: CASSLNMNTEAFF. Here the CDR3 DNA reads TGTGCCAGCAGTCTTAACATGAACACTGAAGCTTTCTTT.

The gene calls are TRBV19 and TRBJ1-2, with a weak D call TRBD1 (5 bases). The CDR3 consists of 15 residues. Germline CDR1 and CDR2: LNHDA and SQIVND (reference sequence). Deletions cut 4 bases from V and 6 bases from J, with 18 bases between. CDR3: CASSRGGRASNGYTF. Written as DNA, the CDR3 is TGTGCCAGTAGTAGGGGGGGGAGGGCGTCGAATGGCTACACCTTC.

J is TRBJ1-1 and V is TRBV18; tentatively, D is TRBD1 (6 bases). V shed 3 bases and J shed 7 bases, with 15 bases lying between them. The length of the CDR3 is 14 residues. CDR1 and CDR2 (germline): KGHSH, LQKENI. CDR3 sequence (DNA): TGTGCCAGCTCACCCACAAGGGGGGGGCTTGAAGCTTTCTTT. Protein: CASSPTRGGLEAFF. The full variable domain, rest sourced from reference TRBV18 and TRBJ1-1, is NAGVMQNPRHLVRRRGQEARLRCSPMKGHSHVYWYRQLPEEGLKFMVYLQKENIIDESGMPKERFSAEFPKEGPSILRIQQVVRGDSAAYFCASSPTRGGLEAFFGQGTRLTVV.

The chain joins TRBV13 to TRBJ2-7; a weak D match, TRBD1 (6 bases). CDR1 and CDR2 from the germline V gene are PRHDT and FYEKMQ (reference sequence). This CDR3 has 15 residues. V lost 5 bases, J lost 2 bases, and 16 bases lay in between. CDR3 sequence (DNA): TGTGCCAGCAGCGAACGCCCAGGGGTCCCCTACGAGCAGTACTTC. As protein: CASSERPGVPYEQYF.

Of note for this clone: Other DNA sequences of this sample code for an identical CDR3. The CDR3 reads CASSIGGTGELFF. As DNA, the CDR3 is TGTGCCAGCAGTATCGGGGGGACCGGGGAGCTGTTTTTT. This chain links TRBV7-3 with TRBJ2-2; 7 bases map to TRBD2. Trimming took 6 bases from V and 5 from J; bases not matched to a gene: 3. Germline assignment: CDR1 SGHTA and CDR2 FQGTGA. The CDR3 is 13 amino acids.

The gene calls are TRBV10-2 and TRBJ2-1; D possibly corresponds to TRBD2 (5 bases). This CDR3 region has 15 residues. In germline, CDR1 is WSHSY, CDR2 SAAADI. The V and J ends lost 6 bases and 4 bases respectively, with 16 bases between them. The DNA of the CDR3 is TGCGCCAGCAGCTCCTTCGTCGACTATTACAATGAGCAGTTCTTC. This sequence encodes CASSSFVDYYNEQFF.

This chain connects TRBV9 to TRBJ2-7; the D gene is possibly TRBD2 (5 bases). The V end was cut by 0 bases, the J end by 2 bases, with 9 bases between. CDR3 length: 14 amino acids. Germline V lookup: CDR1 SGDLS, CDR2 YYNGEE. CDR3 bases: TGTGCCAGCAGCGTAGGATCTAGCCCCTACGAGCAGTACTTC. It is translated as CASSVGSSPYEQYF.

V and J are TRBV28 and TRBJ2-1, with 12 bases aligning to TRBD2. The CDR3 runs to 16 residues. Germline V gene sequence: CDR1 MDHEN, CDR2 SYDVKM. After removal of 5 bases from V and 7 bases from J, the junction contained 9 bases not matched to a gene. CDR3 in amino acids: CASSAPTSGRSNEQFF. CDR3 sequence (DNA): TGTGCCAGCAGTGCTCCCACTAGCGGGAGGTCAAATGAGCAGTTCTTC.

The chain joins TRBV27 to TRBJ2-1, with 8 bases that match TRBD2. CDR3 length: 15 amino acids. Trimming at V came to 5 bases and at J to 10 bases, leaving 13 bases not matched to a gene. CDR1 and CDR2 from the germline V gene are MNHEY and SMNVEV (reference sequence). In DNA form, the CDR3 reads TGTGCCAGCAGTCTACTAGCGGTAAAGACGAGGGAGCAGTTCTTC. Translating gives CASSLLAVKTREQFF.